Below, 4 T cell receptor beta chains from the same sample are listed, as sequenced in a study of spatial heterogeneity in lung cancer. One entry per CDR3 protein results from TCRdb running MiXCR on the 5' RACE reads. The data show approximately 110,000 distinct CDR3 sequences, with 10% to 14% seen just once and roughly a quarter held by the top ten. Time point reported: blood at routine non-recurrence follow-up after resection. The sample was PBMCs, taken at follow-up. The receptors originated from a female donor with early-stage non-small cell lung cancer.

This clonotype was counted only a few times. In DNA, the CDR3 is TGTGCCAGCAGCTTAGTACGACGGAGCAATTCACCCCTCCACTTT. Translating gives CASSLVRRSNSPLHF. The V call is TRBV11-1, the J call TRBJ1-6; D call uncertain. CDR3 length: 15 amino acids. Germline CDR1 is SGHAT and CDR2 is FQDESV (reference sequence). Trimming removed 1 base at V and 7 bases at J, with 11 bases between.

This clonotype was picked up many times. The CDR3 nucleotides are TGTGCCACCAGTGATGAGGGGGCGGCTCAGCCCCAGCATTTT. It codes for CATSDEGAAQPQHF. This chain joins TRBV24-1 and TRBJ1-5; 7 positions match TRBD1. The ends lost 3 bases at V and 6 bases at J; junction bases unmatched: 4. The CDR3 runs 14 residues. The germline V gene has CDR1 KGHDR and CDR2 SFDVKD.

The CDR3 bases are TGTGCCATCAGATGGGGGGCGGACACTGAAGCTTTCTTT. This sequence encodes CAIRWGADTEAFF. V and J are TRBV10-3 and TRBJ1-1; TRBD1 might be the D (6 bases). Trimming cost V 6 bases and J 3 bases, with 11 bases left between them. The V gene's germline CDR1 is ENHRY and CDR2 SYGVKD. The length of the CDR3 is 13 residues.

The chain is built from TRBV19 and TRBJ1-5; D remains ambiguous. V dropped 5 bases and J dropped 7 bases, with 18 bases sitting between them. The CDR3 is made up of 15 amino acids. Looked up from germline, CDR1 is LNHDA and CDR2 is SQIVND (reference sequence). The CDR3 DNA is TGTGCCAGTAGTTCGGGTAGCGGGGATGGACAGCCCCAGCATTTT. This gives the protein CASSSGSGDGQPQHF.